Presented here are 8 T cell receptor beta chains from one specimen sequenced in a study of cytomegalovirus exposure and HLA in healthy donors. In the PCR, 60 Vbeta and 13 Jbeta primers were used. Clones were sequenced by immunoSEQ multiplex PCR, and TCRdb holds only the in-frame ones, with some missing. The profile covers some 180,000 clones, with approximately 70% appearing a single time and less than 2% taken by the ten largest. Sequencing used PBMCs. The receptor source for this set is a woman aged 25 to 39 in good health and CMV-seronegative.

The rearrangement joins TRBV5-1 to TRBJ2-1; 7 nucleotides match TRBD2. CDR1 is SGHRS, CDR2 YFSETQ, per germline. There are 18 residues in the CDR3. The junction had 19 bases not matched to a gene; V was cut back by 2 bases and J by 8 bases. The DNA of the CDR3 is TGCGCCAGCAGCTTCGGGGCGGGAGATTACCTTAACGGGGATGAGCAGTTCTTC. Translation gives CASSFGAGDYLNGDEQFF. Together with reference TRBV5-1 and TRBJ2-1, the CDR3 gives the full variable domain: KAGVTQTPRYLIKTRGQQVTLSCSPISGHRSVSWYQQTPGQGLQFLFEYFSETQRNKGNFPGRFSGRQFSNSRSEMNVSTLELGDSALYLCASSFGAGDYLNGDEQFFGPGTRLTVL.

Concerning this clone itself: One junction end does not reproduce the germline sequence, and a read error may be involved. The sample has other DNA sequences that encode this CDR3 too. This chain uses TRBV4-1 with TRBJ1-2; 7 bases match TRBD1. The CDR3 loop spans 14 amino acids. Germline V gene data show CDR1 as MGHRA and CDR2 as YSYEKL. CDR3 DNA sequence: TGCGCCAGCAGTCAAGGACAGGTCGGCTATGGCTACACCTTC. Translation: CASSQGQVGYGYTF.

The chain uses TRBV9 and TRBJ2-1; 9 nucleotides match TRBD2. This CDR3 is built from 15 residues. Trimming cost V 1 base and J 5 bases; bases outside gene matches: 4. Germline CDR1 SGDLS, CDR2 YYNGEE. For the CDR3, the DNA is TGTGCCAGCAGCGTAAGCGGGGGGAGGAACAATGAGCAGTTCTTC. Its translation: CASSVSGGRNNEQFF.

The V and J genes are TRBV11-3 and TRBJ2-7; D gene uncertain. Germline loops: CDR1 SGHNT, CDR2 YENEEA. Trimming removed 4 bases from V and 0 bases from J, with 7 bases in between. The CDR3 runs 13 residues. CDR3 sequence: CASSSLDSYEQYF. CDR3 DNA sequence: TGTGCCAGCAGCTCACTTGACTCCTACGAGCAGTACTTC.

V and J are TRBV7-8 and TRBJ1-5, with a tentative D call TRBD1 (5 bases). V was clipped by 3 bases and J by 5 bases, with 14 bases between them. Germline CDR1 SGHVS, CDR2 FQNEAQ. The CDR3 is made up of 15 amino acids. The CDR3 DNA follows: TGTGCCAGCAGCTTCGGGGGAACGTCCTATCAGCCCCAGCATTTT. Protein product: CASSFGGTSYQPQHF.

V is TRBV18 and J is TRBJ1-3; D is undetermined. This CDR3 is built from 17 residues. Germline CDR1 KGHSH, CDR2 LQKENI. V was trimmed by 0 bases and J by 0 bases, leaving 12 bases between them. CDR3 nucleotide sequence: TGTGCCAGCTCACCACCTTCCCTACAGTACTCTGGAAACACCATATATTTT. This gives the protein CASSPPSLQYSGNTIYF.

CDR3 bases: TGCAGCGTTGAAGATTGGGCTAGCGGGAGCAATGAGCAGTTCTTC. It is translated as CSVEDWASGSNEQFF. The V and J genes are TRBV29-1 and TRBJ2-1, with 10 bases identical to TRBD2. V was pared by 0 bases and J by 6 bases, with 5 bases of the junction left unmatched. CDR1 is SQVTM, CDR2 ANQGSEA, per germline. CDR3 size: 15 residues.

The chain has TRBV29-1 and TRBJ2-7, with D possibly being TRBD1 (5 bases). The CDR3 consists of 13 residues. V was shortened by 1 base and J by 3 bases, with 10 bases between the two germline ends. Germline CDR1 SQVTM, CDR2 ANQGSEA. The CDR3 region is CSVEGGQDYEQYF. CDR3 nucleotide sequence: TGCAGCGTTGAAGGCGGACAAGACTACGAGCAGTACTTC.